This paragraph covers one T cell receptor (beta chain) sequence. The antigen remains unidentified. This entry is derived from a study of blood T cells in healthy people across ages. Study conclusions and caveats: There were more naive CD4+ cells and higher diversity in long-lived donors than in aged donors. With donor CMV status unknown, expanded clonotype changes were possibly confounded. The recorded TCR beta diversity per million T cells decreased in a roughly linear manner with age.

Individuals who donated were healthy Caucasians from Russia aged about 6 to 90. CDR1 and CDR2 (germline): SGHTA, FQGNSA. This CDR3 is built from 14 residues. Trimming took off 2 bases at V and 7 bases at J, with 9 bases between the two ends. For the second PCR, which ran for about 7 to 11 cycles, a sample-barcoded 5' primer and a J-beta primer mix were used. TCRdb re-called the 5' RACE reads with MiXCR, one entry per CDR3 protein. The profile shows almost 1 million distinct CDR3 sequences, 51% of them singletons. The clonotype was recovered from a woman aged 60-70 years in good health. The rearrangement joins TRBV7-2 to TRBJ1-6; D may be TRBD1 (5 bases). What was sequenced was blood. The CDR3 reads CASSLSQGNSPLHF. The DNA of the CDR3 is TGTGCCAGCAGCTTATCTCAGGGAAATTCACCCCTCCACTTT.